What follows are 20 T cell receptor beta chains derived from one specimen sequenced in a study of long-term antiretroviral therapy in people with HIV. With survey level as its setting, the immunoSEQ assay was v3.0. The repertoire was sequenced with immunoSEQ multiplex PCR; TCRdb's copy has only in-frame clones and lacks some. The sample holds 15,000 to 20,000 clones, around 88% seen once. The sample consisted of unsorted PBMCs, taken more than 2.2 years before starting antiretroviral therapy. The receptors here all came from a young woman with HIV.

This rearrangement joins TRBV7-2 to TRBJ2-1; no clear D. Germline V gene lookup returns CDR1 SGHTA and CDR2 FQGNSA. This CDR3 spans 15 amino acids. The V gene lost 4 bases and the J gene lost 7 bases, with 17 bases spanning the gap. CDR3 loop: CASSSALVHRNEQFF. CDR3 nucleotides: TGTGCCAGCAGCTCGGCCCTAGTTCACCGAAATGAGCAGTTCTTC.

The J gene is TRBJ1-6, the V gene TRBV19, with a tentative D call TRBD1 (5 bases). This CDR3 has 16 residues. In germline, CDR1 is LNHDA, CDR2 SQIVND (reference sequence). Trimming pared 1 base from V and 0 bases from J, leaving 7 bases between. The CDR3 spells CASSIAGGSYNSPLHF. In DNA form, the CDR3 reads TGTGCCAGTAGTATAGCCGGGGGCTCCTATAATTCACCCCTCCACTTT. The whole variable domain, filled in from reference TRBV19 and TRBJ1-6, reads DGGITQSPKYLFRKEGQNVTLSCEQNLNHDAMYWYRQDPGQGLRLIYYSQIVNDFQKGDIAEGYSVSREKKESFPLTVTSAQKNPTAFYLCASSIAGGSYNSPLHFGNGTRLTVT.

This rearrangement joins TRBV18 to TRBJ1-5; D gene uncertain. This CDR3 has 15 residues. V lost 2 bases and J 2 bases, leaving 10 bases between the germline ends. The germline CDR1 and CDR2 sequences are KGHSH and LQKENI. The CDR3 spells CASSPEGSGNQPQHF. The CDR3 coding sequence is TGTGCCAGCTCACCAGAGGGTTCGGGCAATCAGCCCCAGCATTTT. Based on the CDR3 plus reference TRBV18 and TRBJ1-5, the full variable domain is NAGVMQNPRHLVRRRGQEARLRCSPMKGHSHVYWYRQLPEEGLKFMVYLQKENIIDESGMPKERFSAEFPKEGPSILRIQQVVRGDSAAYFCASSPEGSGNQPQHFGDGTRLSIL.

This chain connects TRBV7-2 to TRBJ2-7; 12 bases match TRBD2. V lost 5 bases to trimming and J lost 9 bases; unmatched junction nucleotides: 5. The V gene's germline CDR1 is SGHTA and CDR2 FQGNSA. The CDR3 consists of 13 residues. The CDR3 DNA follows: TGTGCCAGCAGCCTACCGGGACTAGCGGGGCAGTACTTC. Translated, it gives CASSLPGLAGQYF.

The chain carries TRBV9 and TRBJ1-5, with D possibly being TRBD1 (6 bases). V was shortened by 3 bases and J by 3 bases, with 10 bases between the two germline ends. CDR3 size: 14 residues. CDR1 and CDR2 from the germline V gene are SGDLS and YYNGEE. CDR3 in amino acids: CASSATGYNQPQHF. DNA for the CDR3: TGTGCCAGCAGCGCGACAGGATACAATCAGCCCCAGCATTTT. The complete variable domain, with remaining parts taken from reference TRBV9 and TRBJ1-5, reads DSGVTQTPKHLITATGQRVTLRCSPRSGDLSVYWYQQSLDQGLQFLIQYYNGEERAKGNILERFSAQQFPDLHSELNLSSLELGDSALYFCASSATGYNQPQHFGDGTRLSIL.

The genes are TRBV10-3 and TRBJ1-6; D call uncertain. This CDR3 spans 17 amino acids. Germline V gene lookup returns CDR1 ENHRY and CDR2 SYGVKD. V lost 1 base, J lost 1 base, and 11 bases lay in between. The chain's CDR3 is CAISEYVGTSYNSPLHF. For the CDR3, the DNA is TGTGCCATCAGTGAGTACGTGGGAACGTCCTATAATTCACCCCTCCACTTT.

This chain uses TRBV5-1 with TRBJ2-3; D is tentatively TRBD1 or TRBD2 (5 bases each). This CDR3 spans 15 amino acids. Between the trimmed V and J ends, which lost 1 base and 3 bases, there was a span of 12 bases. Germline V gene data show CDR1 as SGHRS and CDR2 as YFSETQ. The CDR3 DNA reads as TGCGCCAGCAGCTTGTCGTCAGGGAGAACAGATACGCAGTATTTT. Protein: CASSLSSGRTDTQYF.

The chain joins TRBV30 to TRBJ2-5; D possibly uses TRBD1 or TRBD2 (6 bases each). Germline-derived CDR1 and CDR2 are GTSNPN and SVGIG (reference sequence). Trimming shortened V by 2 bases and J by 5 bases, and 12 bases separated the two germline ends. The CDR3 is 13 amino acids. CDR3 residues: CAWSWGAGETQYF. The DNA of the CDR3 is TGTGCCTGGAGTTGGGGGGCCGGGGAGACCCAGTACTTC.

This chain joins TRBV6-4 and TRBJ2-7; 15 bases map to TRBD2. Germline V gives CDR1 MRHNA, CDR2 SNTAGT. The CDR3 totals 17 residues. Losses at the gene ends were 7 bases for V and 0 bases for J; bases not matched to a gene: 7. The CDR3 bases are TGTGCCAGCAACCTCGGACTAGCGGGGGGGGGCTCCTACGAGCAGTACTTC. As protein: CASNLGLAGGGSYEQYF.

The chain combines TRBV6-5 with TRBJ1-6; unclear D gene. The CDR3 has 13 amino acids. Germline lookup yields CDR1 MNHEY and CDR2 SVGAGI. V lost 0 bases, J lost 11 bases, and 8 bases lay in between. CDR3 sequence reads: CASSYSRETPLHF. The CDR3 DNA is TGTGCCAGCAGTTACTCGAGGGAAACACCCCTCCACTTT.

J is TRBJ2-5 and V is TRBV10-2, with a weak D call TRBD2 (5 bases). The CDR3 contains 14 residues. V lost 4 bases and J 4 bases, leaving 13 bases between the germline ends. Germline values: CDR1 WSHSY, CDR2 SAAADI. CDR3 loop: CASSVERETETQYF. The CDR3 DNA follows: TGCGCCAGCAGTGTGGAAAGGGAGACAGAGACCCAGTACTTC.

V and J are TRBV6-5 and TRBJ1-2, with 7 bases that match TRBD1. V dropped 4 bases and J dropped 2; count of bases not matched to a gene: 10. CDR3 length equals 16 residues. Germline V gene sequence: CDR1 MNHEY, CDR2 SVGAGI. This chain's CDR3 is CASSSGQSSPNYGYTF. DNA for the CDR3: TGTGCCAGCAGTTCGGGACAGTCGTCTCCGAACTATGGCTACACCTTC.

V usage is TRBV5-8 and J usage is TRBJ1-2; TRBD1 matches at 11 bases. This CDR3 contains 16 residues. CDR1 is SGHTS, CDR2 YDEGEE, per germline. Unmatched junction bases numbered 7, after V lost 2 bases and J lost 4 bases. The DNA for the CDR3 is TGTGCCAGCAGCTTTGGACAGGGGGCGCTCAGCTATGGCTACACCTTC. It yields the protein CASSFGQGALSYGYTF.

The V and J genes are TRBV6-4 and TRBJ1-5; 7 bases match TRBD1. J lost 4 bases, V lost 3 bases, and 0 bases had no gene match. This CDR3 has 13 amino acids. The germline V gene has CDR1 MRHNA and CDR2 SNTAGT. The CDR3 sequence: CASSEQGNQPQHF. The CDR3 DNA reads TGTGCCAGCAGTGAACAGGGGAATCAGCCCCAGCATTTT.

V gene TRBV30 combines with J gene TRBJ1-2; no reliable D call. The germline gives CDR1 GTSNPN, CDR2 SVGIG (reference sequence). The CDR3 is 16 residues long. Trimming left V 2 bases short and J 4 bases short, with 20 bases between. The CDR3 DNA is TGTGCCTGGAGTATCATACCCGGGCCCCGCGGCTATGGCTACACCTTC. Translated: CAWSIIPGPRGYGYTF.

As to this clone: At one end, the junction sequence differs from germline, possibly due to a read error. This chain links TRBV5-3 with TRBJ2-7, with D perhaps TRBD1 (6 bases). Being an ORF, TRBV5-3 has a function that is uncertain. The CDR3 length is 14 residues. The CDR3 spells CASSLDSSLDEQYF. The CDR3 bases are TGTGCCAGCAGCTTGGACAGTTCTTTAGACGAGCAGTACTTC.

The rearrangement uses TRBV7-2 and TRBJ2-7, with 8 positions matching TRBD1. Germline V gene sequence: CDR1 SGHTA, CDR2 FQGNSA. CDR3 length: 14 residues. The junction had 2 bases not matched to a gene; V was cut back by 2 bases and J by 2 bases. CDR3 sequence reads: CASSLQGATYEQYF. CDR3 DNA sequence: TGTGCCAGCAGCTTACAGGGGGCCACCTACGAGCAGTACTTC.

This chain uses TRBV5-6 with TRBJ1-5; TRBD1 aligns across 9 bases. Germline V gene sequence: CDR1 SGHDT, CDR2 YYEEEE. CDR3 length: 18 amino acids. J lost 3 bases, V lost 4 bases, and 14 bases had no gene match. The CDR3 loop is CASSRGKTGGGYNQPQHF. The CDR3 nucleotides read TGTGCCAGCAGCAGGGGAAAAACAGGGGGCGGCTACAATCAGCCCCAGCATTTT.

This clone showed up just a few times. The chain is built from TRBV7-9 and TRBJ1-3; tentatively, D is TRBD1 (5 bases). This CDR3 is 14 amino acids long. Germline V gene sequence: CDR1 SEHNR, CDR2 FQNEAQ (reference sequence). Deletions cut 1 base from V and 4 bases from J, with 8 bases between. DNA of the CDR3: TGTGCCAGCAGCTTAGGACAGCAAGGAAACACCATATATTTT. Encoded protein: CASSLGQQGNTIYF.

This clone was counted a single time. The chain links TRBV11-2 to TRBJ1-1; no clear D. The CDR3 spans 13 residues. CDR1 SGHAT and CDR2 FQNNGV come from the germline V gene. V lost 4 bases to trimming and J lost 0 bases, with 6 bases between them. CDR3 DNA: TGTGCCAGCAGCTCCGGACTGAACACTGAAGCTTTCTTT. Its translation is CASSSGLNTEAFF. The variable domain in full, with the rest retrieved from reference TRBV11-2 and TRBJ1-1, is EAGVAQSPRYKIIEKRQSVAFWCNPISGHATLYWYQQILGQGPKLLIQFQNNGVVDDSQLPKDRFSAERLKGVDSTLKIQPAKLEDSAVYLCASSSGLNTEAFFGQGTRLTVV.